This T cell receptor (beta chain) was observed in a study of T cell responses to AZD1222 COVID-19 vaccine. The method was immunoSEQ multiplex PCR; TCRdb's version includes in-frame clones alone and lacks a portion of them. This sample has approximately 110,000 clones, with roughly 84% found just once. This clone was recorded a few times. Its target is unknown. Germline CDR1 and CDR2: SQVTM and ANQGSEA. The V gene end was trimmed by 5 bases and the J gene end by 0 bases; junction bases not matched to a gene: 6. This CDR3 is built from 14 residues. Notes on the study in general: Of the AZD1222 recipients, only five to seven were seropositive at baseline. Clonal diversity may have been underestimated, and the donors were mostly white British, with more females than males.

This chain joins TRBV29-1 and TRBJ2-5, with 7 bases fitting TRBD1. Sequences were derived from peripheral blood, sampled on day 0 of AZD1222 vaccination. The sequence came from an adult in good health. Here the CDR3 DNA reads TGCAGCGTTTGGACAGGAAGGTACCAAGAGACCCAGTACTTC. As protein: CSVWTGRYQETQYF.